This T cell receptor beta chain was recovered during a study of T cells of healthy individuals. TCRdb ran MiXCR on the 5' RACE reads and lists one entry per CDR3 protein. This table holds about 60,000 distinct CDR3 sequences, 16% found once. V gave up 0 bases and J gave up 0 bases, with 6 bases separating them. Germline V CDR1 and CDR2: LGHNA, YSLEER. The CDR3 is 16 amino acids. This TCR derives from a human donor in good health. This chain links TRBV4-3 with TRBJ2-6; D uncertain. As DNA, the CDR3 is TGCGCCAGCAGCCAAGATTTCGTCTCTGGGGCCAACGTCCTGACTTTC. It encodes CASSQDFVSGANVLTF.